A single sample is the source of the 24 T cell receptor beta chains below, sequenced in a study of blood T cell repertoires in COVID-19. Using immunoSEQ multiplex PCR, the repertoire was profiled, and TCRdb retains in-frame clones only, with some absent. The sample carries just over 95,000 clones, 70% to 90% recorded once. Specimen: peripheral blood. Receptor source: a man aged 55-75 years with acute or convalescent COVID-19.

CDR3 nucleotides: TGTGCCAGCAGCCCCAGCCCTAGCGGGATTTTGGTGAATGAGCAGTTCTTC. It codes for CASSPSPSGILVNEQFF. The chain recombines TRBV3-1 (or the pseudogene TRBV3-2) with TRBJ2-1; 9 bases are a match to TRBD2. V was pared by 4 bases and J by 7 bases, with 14 bases of the junction left unmatched. Germline V gene lookup returns CDR1 LGHDT and CDR2 YNNKEL (reference sequence). There are 17 residues in the CDR3.

The rearrangement links TRBV9 to TRBJ2-5, with 11 positions matching TRBD2. CDR1 and CDR2 (germline): SGDLS, YYNGEE. This CDR3 comprises 14 residues. With V trimmed by 3 bases and J by 5 bases, 3 bases remained unmatched. The CDR3 bases are TGTGCCAGCAGCGAAACTAGCGGGGGTGAGACCCAGTACTTC. The encoded protein is CASSETSGGETQYF.

The V gene is TRBV28, the J gene TRBJ1-1; the match to TRBD1 covers 8 bases. Trimming removed 3 bases from V and 10 bases from J; junction bases left unmatched: 13. The CDR3 totals 15 residues. Germline CDR1 is MDHEN and CDR2 is SYDVKM. The CDR3, as DNA: TGTGCCAGCAGTTTGTTACAGGGGGGAACGGGTTCAGCTTTCTTT. Amino acid sequence: CASSLLQGGTGSAFF.

At least ten counts were recorded for this clone. The chain has TRBV4-3 and TRBJ2-3; TRBD2 is a possible D gene (5 bases). The CDR3 extends over 16 amino acids. CDR1 and CDR2 from the germline V gene are LGHNA and YSLEER. Deletions cut 0 bases from V and 2 bases from J, with 12 bases between. CDR3 DNA sequence: TGCGCCAGCAGCCAAGATCTCGGAGGACCCACAGATACGCAGTATTTT. Translating gives CASSQDLGGPTDTQYF.

The V gene is TRBV5-6, the J gene TRBJ1-6; tentatively, D is TRBD1 (5 bases). The CDR3 has 14 residues. Germline V CDR1 and CDR2: SGHDT, YYEEEE. V lost 0 bases, J lost 8 bases, and 9 bases lay in between. This CDR3 reads CASSLVGPHSPLHF. The DNA of the CDR3 is TGTGCCAGCAGCTTGGTGGGGCCGCATTCACCCCTCCACTTT.

This chain joins TRBV24-1 and TRBJ1-2; the D gene is possibly TRBD1 (5 bases). The CDR3 loop spans 14 amino acids. The germline CDR1 and CDR2 sequences are KGHDR and SFDVKD. V was shortened by 2 bases and J by 8 bases, with 14 bases between the two germline ends. CDR3 nucleotide sequence: TGTGCCACCAGTGATTCCCTCGGTAGGGGAGGCTACACCTTC. Residues: CATSDSLGRGGYTF.

The chain carries TRBV7-8 and TRBJ2-1; TRBD1 matches 7 bases. This CDR3 contains 15 residues. The V gene end was trimmed by 5 bases and the J gene end by 4 bases; junction bases not matched to a gene: 8. Germline V gene sequence: CDR1 SGHVS, CDR2 FQNEAQ. The CDR3 sequence is CASSPRQGRYNEQFF. The CDR3 nucleotides are TGTGCCAGCAGCCCCCGACAGGGTAGATACAATGAGCAGTTCTTC.

The genes are TRBV4-1 and TRBJ2-3, with 9 bases fitting TRBD1. In germline, CDR1 is MGHRA, CDR2 YSYEKL. The CDR3 has 16 residues. The junction had 7 bases not matched to a gene; V was cut back by 0 bases and J by 6 bases. Written as DNA, the CDR3 is TGCGCCAGCAGCCAAGATCCGGGACAGGGTTCGGATACGCAGTATTTT. Encoded protein: CASSQDPGQGSDTQYF.

V usage is TRBV7-9 and J usage is TRBJ2-4; TRBD2 matches at 16 bases. The V gene's germline CDR1 is SEHNR and CDR2 FQNEAQ (reference sequence). With V trimmed by 2 bases and J by 8 bases, 6 bases remained unmatched. This CDR3 contains 17 residues. The CDR3 DNA reads TGTGCCAGCAGCTTAAGTGGGACTAGCGGGAGGGGAGACATTCAGTACTTC. It specifies CASSLSGTSGRGDIQYF. The full variable domain, its missing parts supplied by reference TRBV7-9 and TRBJ2-4, is DTGVSQNPRHKITKRGQNVTFRCDPISEHNRLYWYRQTLGQGPEFLTYFQNEAQLEKSRLLSDRFSAERPKGSFSTLEIQRTEQGDSAMYLCASSLSGTSGRGDIQYFGAGTRLSVL.

The chain carries TRBV13 and TRBJ1-3; no clear D gene. The CDR3 spans 14 residues. Trimming took off 5 bases at V and 0 bases at J, with 8 bases between the two ends. Germline V gives CDR1 PRHDT, CDR2 FYEKMQ (reference sequence). This CDR3 is CASSAQNSGNTIYF. In DNA form, the CDR3 reads TGTGCCAGCAGCGCCCAGAACTCTGGAAACACCATATATTTT.

The chain is built from TRBV5-5 and TRBJ1-5, with 10 bases aligning to TRBD1. The V segment lost 3 bases and the J segment 6 bases; nucleotides outside the gene matches: 6. This CDR3 is built from 15 residues. The germline gives CDR1 SGHKS, CDR2 YYEKEE (reference sequence). The CDR3 DNA reads TGTGCCAGCAGCTGGGGACAGGGGCAAGGTCAGCCCCAGCATTTT. It translates to CASSWGQGQGQPQHF.

The CDR3 sequence: CASSYRAGGTGELFF. In nucleotides, the CDR3 is TGTGCCAGCAGTTACCGAGCGGGGGGCACCGGGGAGCTGTTTTTT. The chain uses TRBV6-5 and TRBJ2-2, with 9 bases identical to TRBD2. CDR3 length: 15 residues. With V trimmed by 2 bases and J by 4 bases, 2 bases remained unmatched. Germline-derived CDR1 and CDR2 are MNHEY and SVGAGI.

This chain links TRBV7-9 with TRBJ2-3, with D tentatively TRBD1 (5 bases). V shed 4 bases and J shed 2 bases, with 16 bases lying between them. The CDR3 has 16 amino acids. Germline V CDR1 and CDR2: SEHNR, FQNEAQ (reference sequence). CDR3 sequence: CASSYPQDTSTDTQYF. The CDR3 DNA reads as TGTGCCAGCAGCTATCCTCAGGACACTTCCACAGATACGCAGTATTTT.

CDR3 sequence reads: CASRSGQETQYF. DNA for the CDR3: TGTGCCAGCAGAAGCGGACAAGAGACCCAGTACTTC. J is TRBJ2-5 and V is TRBV5-4, with D maybe TRBD2 (5 bases). The V gene's germline CDR1 is SGHNT and CDR2 YYREEE (reference sequence). The CDR3 spans 12 residues. Trimming cost V 5 bases and J 2 bases, with 7 bases left between them.

CDR3 DNA: TGTGCCAGCAGCCAAGGGACTAGCCGCCTCAATGAGCAGTTCTTC. Its protein is CASSQGTSRLNEQFF. V gene TRBV14 combines with J gene TRBJ2-1; TRBD2 agrees at 8 bases. The CDR3 covers 15 residues. CDR1 is SGHDN and CDR2 is FVKESK in the germline V gene. V was clipped by 1 base and J by 6 bases; unmatched bases: 5.

The rearrangement joins TRBV5-1 to TRBJ1-3, with D uncertain. Germline CDR1 reads SGHRS; CDR2 reads YFSETQ. The CDR3 spans 15 residues. Trimming cost V 0 bases and J 0 bases, with 7 bases left between them. CDR3 protein: CASSLDMNSGNTIYF. The CDR3 nucleotides read TGCGCCAGCAGCTTGGACATGAACTCTGGAAACACCATATATTTT.

J is TRBJ2-1 and V is TRBV7-2; tentative D call: TRBD2 (7 bases). The germline gives CDR1 SGHTA, CDR2 FQGNSA. V dropped 2 bases and J dropped 4 bases, with 12 bases sitting between them. The length of the CDR3 is 15 residues. CDR3: CASSLKGGVYNEQFF. DNA for the CDR3: TGTGCCAGCAGCTTAAAGGGGGGGGTTTACAATGAGCAGTTCTTC.

This chain uses TRBV30 with TRBJ1-2; 10 bases map to TRBD1. CDR3 length equals 13 residues. Germline V gene data show CDR1 as GTSNPN and CDR2 as SVGIG (reference sequence). With V trimmed by 4 bases and J by 7 bases, 6 bases remained unmatched. The CDR3 sequence: CAWNAGQGLGYTF. CDR3 in DNA: TGTGCCTGGAATGCGGGACAGGGGCTTGGCTACACCTTC. Using reference TRBV30 and TRBJ1-2 for the parts outside the CDR3, the full variable domain is SQTIHQWPATLVQPVGSPLSLECTVEGTSNPNLYWYRQAAGRGLQLLFYSVGIGQISSEVPQNLSASRPQDRQFILSSKKLLLSDSGFYLCAWNAGQGLGYTFGSGTRLTVV.

This clone has just one count. The CDR3 DNA reads as TGCGCCAGCAGCCAAGAAAGGGGAAATCAGCCCCAGCATTTT. This codes for CASSQERGNQPQHF. This chain uses TRBV4-3 with TRBJ1-5, with D perhaps matching TRBD1 (5 bases). Looked up from germline, CDR1 is LGHNA and CDR2 is YSLEER. Deletions cut 0 bases from V and 4 bases from J, with 7 bases between. The CDR3 is 14 amino acids.

The chain has TRBV5-5 and TRBJ1-1, with D perhaps matching TRBD1 (6 bases). The V gene's germline CDR1 is SGHKS and CDR2 YYEKEE (reference sequence). V shed 4 bases and J shed 0 bases, with 13 bases lying between them. The CDR3 has 15 residues. CDR3 sequence: CASSTSTGMNTEAFF. CDR3 nucleotide sequence: TGTGCCAGCAGCACCTCGACAGGTATGAACACTGAAGCTTTCTTT.

The CDR3 nucleotides read TGTGCCAGCAGCTTGGCCATACAGGGCTATGGCTACACCTTC. Its translation is CASSLAIQGYGYTF. This rearrangement joins TRBV5-4 to TRBJ1-2; TRBD1 is a possible D gene (6 bases). Germline V gene sequence: CDR1 SGHNT, CDR2 YYREEE (reference sequence). This CDR3 spans 14 amino acids. Trimming removed 0 bases from V and 4 bases from J, with 10 bases in between.

This chain joins TRBV5-1 and TRBJ1-2, with 8 bases fitting TRBD1. The CDR3 loop spans 15 amino acids. CDR1 is SGHRS and CDR2 is YFSETQ in the germline V gene. V lost 5 bases to trimming and J lost 5 bases; unmatched junction nucleotides: 11. The CDR3 nucleotides read TGCGCCAGCAGGGCCGGGACAGGAACTCTATATGGCTACACCTTC. Translation gives CASRAGTGTLYGYTF.

The J gene is TRBJ1-1, the V gene TRBV19; D is ambiguous. This CDR3 region has 11 residues. In germline, CDR1 is LNHDA, CDR2 SQIVND (reference sequence). Trimming shortened V by 7 bases and J by 5 bases, and 8 bases separated the two germline ends. CDR3 DNA: TGTGCCAGTATGGTAGAGACTGAAGCTTTCTTT. It specifies CASMVETEAFF. Supplemented by reference TRBV19 and TRBJ1-1, the full variable domain reads DGGITQSPKYLFRKEGQNVTLSCEQNLNHDAMYWYRQDPGQGLRLIYYSQIVNDFQKGDIAEGYSVSREKKESFPLTVTSAQKNPTAFYLCASMVETEAFFGQGTRLTVV.

The J gene is TRBJ2-7, the V gene TRBV7-9; unclear D gene. Germline CDR1 and CDR2: SEHNR and FQNEAQ (reference sequence). V was trimmed by 1 base and J by 3 bases, leaving 10 bases between them. The CDR3 is 14 residues long. The CDR3, as DNA: TGTGCCAGCAGCTTAGTTCTAGGAGACTACGAGCAGTACTTC. Translating it yields CASSLVLGDYEQYF.